This T cell receptor beta chain comes out of a study of T cell responses to AZD1222 COVID-19 vaccine. CDR3 length equals 16 residues. Trimming removed 3 bases from V and 2 bases from J; junction bases left unmatched: 7. CDR1 and CDR2 from the germline V gene are KGHSH and LQKENI. This clone appeared a few times. Here immunoSEQ multiplex PCR was the method, and the copy in TCRdb shows in-frame clones only, minus some. The sample records roughly 180,000 clones, roughly 92% being singletons. Combined were second doses at about 4 or about 12 weeks. This chain uses TRBV18 with TRBJ1-3; 7 bases are a match to TRBD1. The source of this sequence is an adult who received the AZD1222 COVID-19 vaccine. The material sequenced was peripheral blood, taken 28 days after the second AZD1222 dose. The DNA of the CDR3 is TGTGCCAGCTCACCGTCGACAGGGCGGACTGGAAACACCATATATTTT. It translates to CASSPSTGRTGNTIYF.